What follows are 25 T cell receptor beta chains derived from one specimen sequenced in a study of blood T cell repertoires in COVID-19. This table comes from immunoSEQ multiplex PCR, and its TCRdb copy is limited to in-frame clones, with some not included. Counted here are about 220,000 clones, 82% occurring once; the ten biggest clones make up about 5%. The sample was peripheral blood. The origin of the receptors is a woman between 65 and 79 years old with COVID-19, enrolled during active disease.

The rearrangement uses TRBV10-2 and TRBJ1-2; no reliable D call. The germline CDR1 and CDR2 sequences are WSHSY and SAAADI. This CDR3 comprises 14 residues. V lost 6 bases and J lost 0, with 11 bases in between. In DNA form, the CDR3 reads TGCGCCAGCAGGCCAGCGGGAGCTAACTATGGCTACACCTTC. Translating gives CASRPAGANYGYTF.

This clone was picked up one time. The chain employs TRBV5-1 and TRBJ1-2; TRBD1 is a possible D gene (6 bases). Germline V lookup: CDR1 SGHRS, CDR2 YFSETQ. Trimming pared 0 bases from V and 5 bases from J, leaving 11 bases between. This CDR3 contains 14 residues. CDR3 in amino acids: CASSLVQGRYGYTF. The CDR3 DNA reads as TGCGCCAGCAGCTTGGTACAGGGAAGGTATGGCTACACCTTC.

The V and J genes are TRBV5-1 and TRBJ2-3; TRBD2 matches at 9 bases. This CDR3 has 15 residues. Germline loops: CDR1 SGHRS, CDR2 YFSETQ. V lost 2 bases and J lost 0; bases outside the gene matches: 1. CDR3 sequence: CASSLTSGSTDTQYF. The CDR3 DNA reads TGCGCCAGCAGCTTAACTAGCGGGAGCACAGATACGCAGTATTTT.

The rearrangement links TRBV19 to TRBJ1-5, with 7 bases fitting TRBD1. The CDR3 sequence is 17 residues long. After removal of 5 bases from V and 0 bases from J, the junction contained 10 bases not matched to a gene. Germline V gives CDR1 LNHDA, CDR2 SQIVND (reference sequence). The CDR3 loop is CASSLRQGFLSNQPQHF. DNA for the CDR3: TGTGCCAGTAGTCTTCGACAGGGCTTCCTTAGCAATCAGCCCCAGCATTTT.

In its sample, this clone was seen many times. The rearrangement links TRBV15 to TRBJ1-1; D ambiguous. CDR1 is LNHNV, CDR2 YYDKDF, per germline (reference sequence). V lost 8 bases and J 1 base, leaving 8 bases between the germline ends. The CDR3 runs 12 residues. The CDR3 here is CATRGGNTEAFF. Here the CDR3 DNA reads TGTGCCACCCGAGGTGGGAACACTGAAGCTTTCTTT.

The chain combines TRBV7-8 with TRBJ2-3; 8 bases match TRBD2. With V trimmed by 5 bases and J by 2 bases, 9 bases remained unmatched. CDR3 length equals 16 residues. Per germline, CDR1 SGHVS and CDR2 FQNEAQ. CDR3 protein: CASSSGTRGNTDTQYF. The CDR3 nucleotides read TGTGCCAGCAGCAGCGGGACTAGGGGTAACACAGATACGCAGTATTTT.

The chain has TRBV28 and TRBJ1-1, with 10 bases matching TRBD1. The CDR3 totals 15 residues. Germline CDR1 and CDR2: MDHEN and SYDVKM. The junction had 5 bases not matched to a gene; V was cut back by 7 bases and J by 0 bases. Here the CDR3 reads CASTFGQGVNTEAFF. The CDR3 DNA sequence: TGTGCCAGCACCTTCGGACAGGGGGTGAACACTGAAGCTTTCTTT. The full variable domain, with the rest looked up from reference TRBV28 and TRBJ1-1, is DVKVTQSSRYLVKRTGEKVFLECVQDMDHENMFWYRQDPGLGLRLIYFSYDVKMKEKGDIPEGYSVSREKKERFSLILESASTNQTSMYLCASTFGQGVNTEAFFGQGTRLTVV.

This chain joins TRBV6-5 and TRBJ1-1, with D possibly being TRBD1 (6 bases). The CDR3 contains 13 residues. Between the trimmed V and J ends, which lost 2 bases and 7 bases, there was a span of 11 bases. Germline-derived CDR1 and CDR2 are MNHEY and SVGAGI. Here the CDR3 DNA reads TGTGCCAGCAGTTACCGGGGACATTTTGAAGCTTTCTTT. It encodes CASSYRGHFEAFF.

The CDR3: CASSPQPGTDTQYF. CDR3 in DNA: TGCGCCAGCAGCCCCCAACCGGGCACAGATACGCAGTATTTT. The chain recombines TRBV5-1 with TRBJ2-3; D call uncertain. The CDR3 has 14 amino acids. Germline V gene lookup returns CDR1 SGHRS and CDR2 YFSETQ. With 4 bases removed from V and 1 base from J, the gap between germline ends came to 10 bases.

This clone is a singleton in its sample. CDR3 in amino acids: CASSPGAGGSYEQYF. CDR3 coding DNA: TGTGCCAGCAGCCCCGGCGCGGGAGGGAGCTACGAGCAGTACTTC. V usage is TRBV11-3 and J usage is TRBJ2-7; the match to TRBD2 covers 9 bases. The junction had 8 bases not matched to a gene; V was cut back by 5 bases and J by 3 bases. The CDR3 is 15 amino acids. CDR1 and CDR2 (germline): SGHNT, YENEEA.

The V gene is TRBV28, the J gene TRBJ2-1, with 7 bases matching TRBD2. Germline V CDR1 and CDR2: MDHEN, SYDVKM. J was trimmed by 9 bases and V by 2 bases; bases with no gene match: 1. The CDR3 loop spans 12 amino acids. CDR3 amino acids: CASSLAGAEQFF. The CDR3 DNA is TGTGCCAGCAGTTTAGCGGGAGCTGAGCAGTTCTTC.

V usage is TRBV28 and J usage is TRBJ1-3; possibly TRBD1 for D (5 bases). V was trimmed by 4 bases and J by 0 bases, leaving 13 bases between them. Germline CDR1 and CDR2: MDHEN and SYDVKM. The CDR3 is 16 residues long. The CDR3 region is CASSSSGLTSGNTIYF. CDR3 coding DNA: TGTGCCAGCAGTTCCTCGGGACTCACCTCTGGAAACACCATATATTTT.

V gene TRBV6-2 or TRBV6-3 combines with J gene TRBJ1-5; D call uncertain. Germline V lookup: CDR1 MNHEY, CDR2 SVGEGT. Trimming stripped 5 bases from V and 9 bases from J, with 8 bases between. This CDR3 contains 11 residues. The CDR3 region has the DNA TGTGCCAGCAGTCCCGGAGGGCCCCAGCATTTT. Amino acid sequence: CASSPGGPQHF.

The genes are TRBV7-9 and TRBJ1-2, with D hard to call. V lost 5 bases and J lost 8, with 12 bases in between. CDR3 length equals 12 residues. Germline V gene sequence: CDR1 SEHNR, CDR2 FQNEAQ (reference sequence). CDR3 coding DNA: TGTGCCAGCAGCGGAGTCGACCGCGGCTACACCTTC. It codes for CASSGVDRGYTF.

The CDR3 reads CAISPQGYEQYF. Written as DNA, the CDR3 is TGTGCCATCAGTCCACAGGGTTACGAGCAGTACTTC. This chain joins TRBV10-3 and TRBJ2-7, with D tentatively TRBD1 (6 bases). In germline, CDR1 is ENHRY, CDR2 SYGVKD. The CDR3 spans 12 residues. V shed 5 bases and J shed 4 bases, with 9 bases lying between them.

The rearrangement uses TRBV3-1 (or the pseudogene TRBV3-2) and TRBJ1-2; D is possibly TRBD1 (5 bases). Germline values: CDR1 LGHDT, CDR2 YNNKEL (reference sequence). This CDR3 contains 13 residues. V was cut by 3 bases and J by 2 bases, with 7 bases left in between. The CDR3 loop reads CASSQGGNYGYTF. For the CDR3, the DNA is TGTGCCAGCAGCCAGGGGGGAAACTATGGCTACACCTTC.

This CDR3 is CSVGLAGEQYF. The CDR3 nucleotides read TGCAGCGTTGGACTAGCGGGAGAGCAGTACTTC. The chain recombines TRBV29-1 with TRBJ2-7; 11 positions match TRBD2. CDR1 and CDR2 from the germline V gene are SQVTM and ANQGSEA. V trimming: 4 bases; J trimming: 7 bases; junction bases outside the gene matches: 0. This CDR3 is built from 11 residues.

The V and J genes are TRBV2 and TRBJ2-7; D unresolved. The CDR3 is 15 amino acids. In germline, CDR1 is SNHLY, CDR2 FYNNEI. Trimming cost V 2 bases and J 3 bases, with 14 bases left between them. The CDR3 reads CASSERLVTIYEQYF. CDR3 nucleotide sequence: TGTGCCAGCAGTGAACGACTCGTTACCATCTACGAGCAGTACTTC.

This chain joins TRBV5-1 and TRBJ2-7; 9 bases are a match to TRBD1. There are 16 residues in the CDR3. V shed 4 bases, J shed 3 bases, and the junction held 11 bases outside the gene matches. Germline V CDR1 and CDR2: SGHRS, YFSETQ. The CDR3 here is CASSRALGQGGYEQYF. Here the CDR3 DNA reads TGCGCCAGCAGCCGGGCCCTGGGACAGGGAGGCTACGAGCAGTACTTC.

The chain couples TRBV19 to TRBJ1-3, with no clear D. The CDR3 runs to 14 residues. Germline loops: CDR1 LNHDA, CDR2 SQIVND (reference sequence). V was pared by 3 bases and J by 4 bases, with 10 bases between. CDR3 nucleotide sequence: TGTGCCAGTAGTATTCGCGCGAGCGGAAACACCATATATTTT. This codes for CASSIRASGNTIYF.

This chain uses TRBV7-3 with TRBJ2-2; 11 bases map to TRBD2. V lost 3 bases, J lost 5 bases, and 5 bases stayed unmatched. Germline CDR1 is SGHTA and CDR2 is FQGTGA. The CDR3 runs to 16 residues. The CDR3 sequence is CASSFTSGRRTGELFF. The CDR3, as DNA: TGTGCCAGCAGCTTCACTAGCGGGAGACGGACCGGGGAGCTGTTTTTT.

The rearrangement uses TRBV21-1 and TRBJ1-5. TRBV21-1 is designated a pseudogene. This CDR3 has 17 amino acids. CDR3 bases: TGTGCCAGCAGCAAAGGCGGGGGTCCGAATAGCAATCAGCCCCAGCATTTT. Translating it yields CASSKGGGPNSNQPQHF.

This sequence joins TRBV28 and TRBJ1-1; D unclear. The CDR3 runs to 13 residues. Trimming removed 2 bases at V and 5 bases at J, with 9 bases between. Looked up from germline, CDR1 is MDHEN and CDR2 is SYDVKM. CDR3 in DNA: TGTGCCAGCAGTTTAGGTCGGGGTACTGAAGCTTTCTTT. Translating gives CASSLGRGTEAFF.

V gene TRBV28 combines with J gene TRBJ2-2; TRBD1 agrees at 9 bases. The CDR3 is made up of 14 amino acids. J was trimmed by 4 bases and V by 6 bases; bases with no gene match: 3. CDR1 and CDR2 (germline): MDHEN, SYDVKM. The CDR3 here is CASRTGGSTGELFF. Written as DNA, the CDR3 is TGTGCCAGCAGGACAGGGGGGAGCACCGGGGAGCTGTTTTTT.

The chain couples TRBV3-1 (or the pseudogene TRBV3-2) to TRBJ2-1; 10 positions match TRBD2. V was pared by 8 bases and J by 2 bases, with 3 bases of the junction left unmatched. There are 14 residues in the CDR3. Per the germline V gene, CDR1 is LGHDT and CDR2 is YNNKEL (reference sequence). CDR3 loop: CASGLADTYNEQFF. CDR3 nucleotide sequence: TGTGCCAGCGGACTAGCGGATACCTACAATGAGCAGTTCTTC.